The clone carrying this T cell receptor beta chain was seen only a few times. V was pared by 6 bases and J by 1 base, with 9 bases between. The length of the CDR3 is 13 residues. The germline V gene encodes CDR1 LNHDA and CDR2 SQIVND (reference sequence). This entry is derived from a study of cytomegalovirus exposure and HLA in healthy donors. The PCR contained 60 Vbeta and 13 Jbeta primers. Method: immunoSEQ multiplex PCR; TCRdb's copy keeps in-frame clones and lacks some. The table records some 130,000 clones, roughly 80% of them present only once. The rearrangement joins TRBV19 to TRBJ1-1, with unresolved D. The source of this sequence is a man aged 25-45 years in good health and CMV-seronegative. Sequencing was performed on PBMCs. In DNA form, the CDR3 reads TGTGCCAGTAGGATTGGAGCGAACACTGAAGCTTTCTTT. Its protein is CASRIGANTEAFF. The variable domain in full, with the rest retrieved from reference TRBV19 and TRBJ1-1, is DGGITQSPKYLFRKEGQNVTLSCEQNLNHDAMYWYRQDPGQGLRLIYYSQIVNDFQKGDIAEGYSVSREKKESFPLTVTSAQKNPTAFYLCASRIGANTEAFFGQGTRLTVV.